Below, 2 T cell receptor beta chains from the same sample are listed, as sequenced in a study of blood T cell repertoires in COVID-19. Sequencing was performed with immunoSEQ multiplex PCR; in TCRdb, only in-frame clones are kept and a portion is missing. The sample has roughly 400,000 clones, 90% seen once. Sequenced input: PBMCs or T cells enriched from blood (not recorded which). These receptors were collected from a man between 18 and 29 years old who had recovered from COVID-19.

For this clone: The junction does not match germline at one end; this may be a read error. CDR3 region: CASSLLASGTRDF. The DNA of the CDR3 is TGTGCCAGCAGCCTCCTAGCTAGCGGGACTCGAGACTTC. The chain has TRBV3-1 (or the pseudogene TRBV3-2) and TRBJ2-4, with 9 bases fitting TRBD2. CDR3 length equals 13 residues. Germline assignment: CDR1 LGHDT and CDR2 YNNKEL (reference sequence).

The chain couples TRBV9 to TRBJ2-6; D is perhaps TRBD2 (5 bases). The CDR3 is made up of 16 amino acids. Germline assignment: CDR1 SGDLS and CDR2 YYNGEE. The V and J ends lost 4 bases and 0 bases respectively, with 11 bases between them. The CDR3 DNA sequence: TGTGCCAGCAGCTTGCGGGCCTCCTCTGGGGCCAACGTCCTGACTTTC. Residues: CASSLRASSGANVLTF.